The clone carrying this T cell receptor beta chain was picked up a small number of times. Antigen unknown. Trimming left V 4 bases short and J 0 bases short, with 4 bases between. The CDR3 has 14 residues. Germline V gene sequence: CDR1 MRHNA, CDR2 SNTAGT. Using immunoSEQ multiplex PCR, the repertoire was profiled, and TCRdb retains in-frame clones only, with some absent. The sample carries tens of thousands of clones, around 89% recorded once. The sample originates from a study of graft-versus-host responses after intestinal transplantation. Looking at the study overall: Tacrolimus plus steroids were given to all recipients for about 3 years, preceded by anti-thymocyte globulin induction. Study-level points and caveats: Recipient marrow showed GvH clones, some seen first in ileum or blood. Graft-donor T cell macrochimerism coincided with high graft-versus-host to host-versus-graft clonal ratios in allografts.

This chain joins TRBV6-4 and TRBJ2-6; D not certain. The origin of this receptor is a human donor who received an intestinal transplant. The source was unstimulated CD8+ T cells sorted from spleen or lymph node cells, collected before intestinal transplant. CDR3 nucleotide sequence: TGTGCCAGCAGTGTGAGCTCTGGGGCCAACGTCCTGACTTTC. Its translation is CASSVSSGANVLTF.